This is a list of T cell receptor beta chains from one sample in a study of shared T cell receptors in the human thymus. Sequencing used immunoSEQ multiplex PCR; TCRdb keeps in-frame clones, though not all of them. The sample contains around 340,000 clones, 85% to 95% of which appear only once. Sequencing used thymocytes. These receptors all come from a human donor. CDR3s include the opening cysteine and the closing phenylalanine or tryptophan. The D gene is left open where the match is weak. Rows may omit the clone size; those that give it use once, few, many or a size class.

DNA: TGTGCCATCAGTGACTCGTCGTACCGCTCTGGAAACACCATATATTTT; CDR3: CAISDSSYRSGNTIYF; V: TRBV10-3; D: -; length: 16; J: TRBJ1-3; size: -
DNA: TGCAGCGTGCCGGGACAGTACCAAGAGACCCAGTACTTC; CDR3: CSVPGQYQETQYF; V: TRBV29-1; D: TRBD1; length: 13; J: TRBJ2-5; size: -
DNA: TGTGCCACCAGCAGAGACACAGAGACCATTTCCTACGAGCAGTACTTC; CDR3: CATSRDTETISYEQYF; V: TRBV15; D: -; length: 16; J: TRBJ2-7; size: -
DNA: TGTGCCAGCAGCTTGGATCGGAGGACTAGCGGGAAGTTCTTC; CDR3: CASSLDRRTSGKFF; V: TRBV5-4; D: TRBD2; length: 14; J: TRBJ2-1; size: -
DNA: TGTGCCAGCAGCTTAGGGACAGGGGAGTCTACCACCTTCTATGGCTACACCTTC; CDR3: CASSLGTGESTTFYGYTF; V: TRBV7-6; D: TRBD1; length: 18; J: TRBJ1-2; size: -
DNA: TGTGCCAGCAGACTACCGGGACTAGCGGCCTCCTACAATGAGCAGTTCTTC; CDR3: CASRLPGLAASYNEQFF; V: TRBV7-2; D: TRBD2; length: 17; J: TRBJ2-1; size: -
DNA: TGTGCCAGCAGTCCCGAACGGACAGGCACTGAAGCTTTCTTT; CDR3: CASSPERTGTEAFF; V: TRBV28; D: TRBD1; length: 14; J: TRBJ1-1; size: -
DNA: TGTGCCACGGGGGCCGAAACATTTGAAAAACTGTTTTTT; CDR3: CATGAETFEKLFF; V: TRBV2; D: -; length: 13; J: TRBJ1-4; size: -
DNA: TGTGCCAGCAGCTCTACTAGGGGCCACAATGAGCAGTTCTTC; CDR3: CASSSTRGHNEQFF; V: TRBV5-6; D: -; length: 14; J: TRBJ2-1; size: -
DNA: TGTGCCAGCAGTGAAGGGGACAGGGGAAAGGACACGACAGATACGCAGTATTTT; CDR3: CASSEGDRGKDTTDTQYF; V: TRBV6-1; D: TRBD1; length: 18; J: TRBJ2-3; size: -
DNA: TGTGCCAGCAGCTTGGCCCAAGGCTACACCTTC; CDR3: CASSLAQGYTF; V: TRBV5-6; D: -; length: 11; J: TRBJ1-2; size: -
DNA: TGTGCCAGCAGCCCCAGGGGGTCTGAGTACGAGCAGTACTTC; CDR3: CASSPRGSEYEQYF; V: TRBV6-5; D: TRBD1; length: 14; J: TRBJ2-7; size: -
DNA: TGTGCCAGCATCGGCGACAGGGAAGGAGATACGCAGTATTTT; CDR3: CASIGDREGDTQYF; V: TRBV6-6; D: TRBD1; length: 14; J: TRBJ2-3; size: -
DNA: TGTGCCAGAAGCCCGACAGGGGGGAACACTGAAGCTTTCTTT; CDR3: CARSPTGGNTEAFF; V: TRBV5-3; D: TRBD1; length: 14; J: TRBJ1-1; size: -
DNA: TGTGCCAGCGGATCCTCGGGACAGGGTCCGAACACCGGGGAGCTGTTTTTT; CDR3: CASGSSGQGPNTGELFF; V: TRBV9; D: TRBD1; length: 17; J: TRBJ2-2; size: -
DNA: TGCAGCGTTGGCGGCCGGCAGCCCCAGCATTTT; CDR3: CSVGGRQPQHF; V: TRBV29-1; D: -; length: 11; J: TRBJ1-5; size: -
DNA: TGTGCCAGCAGCTCTGGGACTAGCGGGGGGGGTGAGCAGTTCTTC; CDR3: CASSSGTSGGGEQFF; V: TRBV7-2; D: TRBD2; length: 15; J: TRBJ2-1; size: -
DNA: TGTGCCAGCAGCCCCGGCCGACAGGGGACTCACTCCACAGATACGCAGTATTTT; CDR3: CASSPGRQGTHSTDTQYF; V: TRBV11-3; D: TRBD1; length: 18; J: TRBJ2-3; size: -
DNA: TGTGCCAGCAGCTTAGTTCCCCGGACTAGCGGGACTCGCGAGCAGTACTTC; CDR3: CASSLVPRTSGTREQYF; V: TRBV11-2; D: TRBD2; length: 17; J: TRBJ2-7; size: -
DNA: TGTGCCAGCAGCCTGACTAGCGGGAGTGTCAGAGAGACCCAGTACTTC; CDR3: CASSLTSGSVRETQYF; V: TRBV5-6; D: TRBD2; length: 16; J: TRBJ2-5; size: once